Described below is a single TCR beta chain sequence and its context. Antigen specificity is unknown. This sample was taken from a study of CD8 T cells in ankylosing spondylitis. General study results and limits: In synovial fluid and blood from reactive arthritis, some motif variants were previously reported. Within ankylosing spondylitis blood, a TCR beta motif made up of seven to nine highly homologous variants appeared to be characteristic.

Scientists made TCR beta libraries using quantitative 5'-RACE with molecular barcodes. TCRdb passed the 5' RACE reads through MiXCR, listing each CDR3 protein once. The table includes roughly 450,000 distinct CDR3 sequences, roughly 26% detected once. Germline loops: CDR1 SGHKS, CDR2 YYEKEE (reference sequence). CDR3 length: 12 amino acids. With 4 bases removed from V and 5 bases from J, the gap between germline ends came to 10 bases. This TCR was recovered from a male donor with ankylosing spondylitis. The chain combines TRBV5-5 with TRBJ2-7; D might be TRBD2 (5 bases). Input material: blood, either unsorted or a sorted T cell fraction (not recorded which). The CDR3: CASSARVDEQYF. Written as DNA, the CDR3 is TGTGCCAGCAGCGCGAGGGTGGACGAGCAGTACTTC. Drawing the rest from reference TRBV5-5 and TRBJ2-7, the complete variable domain is DAGVTQSPTHLIKTRGQQVTLRCSPISGHKSVSWYQQVLGQGPQFIFQYYEKEERGRGNFPDRFSARQFPNYSSELNVNALLLGDSALYLCASSARVDEQYFGPGTRLTVT.